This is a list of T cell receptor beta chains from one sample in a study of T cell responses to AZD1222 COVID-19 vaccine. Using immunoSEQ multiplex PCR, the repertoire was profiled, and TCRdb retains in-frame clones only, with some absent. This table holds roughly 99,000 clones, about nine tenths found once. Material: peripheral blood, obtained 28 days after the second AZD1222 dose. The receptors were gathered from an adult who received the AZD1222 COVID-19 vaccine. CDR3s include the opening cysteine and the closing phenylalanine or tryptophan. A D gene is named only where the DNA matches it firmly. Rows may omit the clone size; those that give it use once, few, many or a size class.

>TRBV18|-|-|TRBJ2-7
TGTGCCAGCGCTACAGGGACCCAACCCTACGAGCAGTACTTC
CASATGTQPYEQYF
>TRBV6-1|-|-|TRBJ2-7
TGTGCCAGCAGTGAACGGGATCTCGAGCAGTACTTC
CASSERDLEQYF
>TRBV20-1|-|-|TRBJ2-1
TGCAGTGCAAACTACAATGAGCAGTTCTTC
CSANYNEQFF
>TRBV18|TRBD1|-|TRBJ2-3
TGTGCCAGCTCACCCCGTCCCGCAGGGGGCGCGAAGGATACGCAGTATTTT
CASSPRPAGGAKDTQYF
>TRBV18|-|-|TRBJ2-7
TGTGCCAGCTCACCGAAGAATCTAGGCGAGGACGAGCAGTACTTC
CASSPKNLGEDEQYF
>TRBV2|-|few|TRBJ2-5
TGTGCCAGCTGTTGGTTCACGAGGGGGGAGACCCAGTACTTC
CASCWFTRGETQYF
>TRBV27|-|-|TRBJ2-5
TGTGCCAGCAGTTGGGAAGAGACCCAGTACTTC
CASSWEETQYF
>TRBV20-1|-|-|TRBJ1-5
TGCAGTGCTAGTTTTCTACAGGCTACTAGCAATCAGCCCCAGCATTTT
CSASFLQATSNQPQHF
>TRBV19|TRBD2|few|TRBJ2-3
TGTGCCAGCCAGGGACTAGCGGGGGAGACAGATACGCAGTATTTT
CASQGLAGETDTQYF
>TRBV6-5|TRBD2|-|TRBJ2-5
TGTGCCAGCAGTCGAGCGGGAAGGCGAGAGACCCAGTACTTC
CASSRAGRRETQYF
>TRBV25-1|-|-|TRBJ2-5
TGTGCCAGCAGCCTAACGGAGACCCAGTACTTC
CASSLTETQYF
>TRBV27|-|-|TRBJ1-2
TGTGCCAGCAGAACTAGGGGCCGCTATGGCTACACCTTC
CASRTRGRYGYTF
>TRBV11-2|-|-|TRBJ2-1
TGTGCCAGCAGCATCCAGTACAATGAGCAGTTCTTC
CASSIQYNEQFF
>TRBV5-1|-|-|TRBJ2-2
TGCGCCAGCAGCTGGGGGGACAGAGACACCGGGGAGCTGTTTTTT
CASSWGDRDTGELFF
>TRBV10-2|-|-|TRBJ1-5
TGCGCCAGCAGTGAGTCAGACAGGAGCAATCAGCCCCAGCATTTT
CASSESDRSNQPQHF
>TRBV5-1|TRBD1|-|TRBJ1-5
TGCGCCAGCAGCTCAGGACAGGTTAATCAGCCCCAGCATTTT
CASSSGQVNQPQHF
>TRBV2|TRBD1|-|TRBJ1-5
TGTGCCAGCAGTGGGACAGGAGGGAACAATCAGCCCCAGCATTTT
CASSGTGGNNQPQHF
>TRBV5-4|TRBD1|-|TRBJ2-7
TGTGCCAGCAGCTTCTGGACAGGGGACTACGAGCAGTACTTC
CASSFWTGDYEQYF
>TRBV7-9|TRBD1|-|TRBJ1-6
TGTGCCAGCAGGACAGGGCCTTTTAATTCACCCCTCCACTTT
CASRTGPFNSPLHF
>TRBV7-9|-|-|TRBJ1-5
TGTGCCAGCAGCTTAGAAACAGGACAGCCCCAGCATTTT
CASSLETGQPQHF
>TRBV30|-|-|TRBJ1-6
TGTGCCTGGAGCTGGGGGGGGGCTGTGATCACCCTCCACTTT
CAWSWGGAVITLHF
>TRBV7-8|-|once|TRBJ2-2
TGTGCCAGCAGCTTAGGCACAAACACCGGGGAGCTGTTTTTT
CASSLGTNTGELFF
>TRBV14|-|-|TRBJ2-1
TGTGCCAGCAGCCAAGGACACAATGAGCAGTTCTTC
CASSQGHNEQFF
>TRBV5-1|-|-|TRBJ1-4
TGCGCCAGCAGCTTGGGAGGCCACGCAACTAATGAAAAACTGTTTTTT
CASSLGGHATNEKLFF
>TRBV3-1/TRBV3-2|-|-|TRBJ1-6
TGTGCCAGCAGTATACAGGGAAATTCACCCCTCCACTTT
CASSIQGNSPLHF
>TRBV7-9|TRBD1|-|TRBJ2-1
TGTGCCAGCAGCTTAGCCCCAGACAGGGCCTACAATGAGCAGTTCTTC
CASSLAPDRAYNEQFF
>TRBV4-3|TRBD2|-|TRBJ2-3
TGCGCCAGCAGCCCGCGGGAGGGGGGCACAGATACGCAGTATTTT
CASSPREGGTDTQYF
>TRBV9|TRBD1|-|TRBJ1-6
TGTGCCAGCAGCGTCTCAGGGGGCGTCAATTCACCCCTCCACTTT
CASSVSGGVNSPLHF
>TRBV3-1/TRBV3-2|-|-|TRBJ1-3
TGTGCCAGCAGCCAAGCAGGCGTTCGGGGAAACACCATATATTTT
CASSQAGVRGNTIYF
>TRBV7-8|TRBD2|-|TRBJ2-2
TGTGCCAGCAGAATCGTCTCAGCGGGAGGGCCCGGGGAGCTGTTTTTT
CASRIVSAGGPGELFF
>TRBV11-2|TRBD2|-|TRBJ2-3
TGTGCCAGCAGCCAACTGGGGCGGGAGGGCACAGATACGCAGTATTTT
CASSQLGREGTDTQYF
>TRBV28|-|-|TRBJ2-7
TGTGCCAGCAGCAGGACGGATTCCTACGAGCAGTACTTC
CASSRTDSYEQYF
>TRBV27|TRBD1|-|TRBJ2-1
TGTGCCAGCAGTTTATCCACAGGGGGCTTACATGAGCAGTTCTTC
CASSLSTGGLHEQFF
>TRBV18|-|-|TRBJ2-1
TGTGCCAGCTCACCAGCGGGGAACTACAATGAGCAGTTCTTC
CASSPAGNYNEQFF
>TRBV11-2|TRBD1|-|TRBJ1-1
TGTGCCAGCAGCTTAGGGGGGGACAGGGGTTACGCTTTCTTT
CASSLGGDRGYAFF
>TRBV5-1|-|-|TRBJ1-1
TGCGCCAGCAGCTTGGGAAGGGGCACACTGAACACTGAAGCTTTCTTT
CASSLGRGTLNTEAFF
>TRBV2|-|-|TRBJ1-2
TGTGCCAGCAGTGAGGGCCGGAACTATGGCTACACCTTC
CASSEGRNYGYTF
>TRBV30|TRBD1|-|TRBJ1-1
TGTGCCTGGGGACAGGGGAACACTGAAGCTTTCTTT
CAWGQGNTEAFF
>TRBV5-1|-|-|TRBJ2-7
TGCGCCAGCAGACAGGGTGACTACGAGCAGTACTTC
CASRQGDYEQYF
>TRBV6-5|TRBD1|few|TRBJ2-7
TGTGCCAGCAGTTACGGACAGGTCAGGGGAGAGCAGTACTTC
CASSYGQVRGEQYF
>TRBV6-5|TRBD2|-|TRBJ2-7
TGTGCCAGCAGTTACTCGGGAGGGTCCTCCTACGAGCAGTACTTC
CASSYSGGSSYEQYF
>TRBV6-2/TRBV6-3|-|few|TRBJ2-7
TGTGCCAGCAGTTACGAGACTGTGAGGGACGAGCAGTACTTC
CASSYETVRDEQYF
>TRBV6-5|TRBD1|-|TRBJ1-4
TGTGCCAGCAGTTCCCCCGGGACAGGGAACGAAAAACTGTTTTTT
CASSSPGTGNEKLFF
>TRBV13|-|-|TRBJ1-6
TGTGCCAGCAGCTTAGGAGGTTCACCCCTCCACTTT
CASSLGGSPLHF
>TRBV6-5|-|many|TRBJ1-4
TGTGCCAGCAGTTACTCGGGACCCAATGGTAATGAAAAACTGTTTTTT
CASSYSGPNGNEKLFF
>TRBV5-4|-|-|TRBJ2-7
TGTGCCAGCAGCTTGGAATACCAGCGCTCCTACGAGCAGTACTTC
CASSLEYQRSYEQYF
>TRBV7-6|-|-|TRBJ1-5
TGTGCCAGCAGCTTAGGCCGGGCCCCGAATCAGCCCCAGCATTTT
CASSLGRAPNQPQHF
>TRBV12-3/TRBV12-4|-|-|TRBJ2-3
TGTGCCAGCACTTCCGTAAGGGAGGCTGCGCAGTATTTT
CASTSVREAAQYF
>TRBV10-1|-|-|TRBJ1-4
TGCGCCAGCAGACAGGGAAACGAAAAACTGTTTTTT
CASRQGNEKLFF
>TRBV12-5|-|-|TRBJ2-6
TGTGCTAGTGGCCTGGACCCTAACCTCTCTGGGGCCAACGTCCTGACTTTC
CASGLDPNLSGANVLTF
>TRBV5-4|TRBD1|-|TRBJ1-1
TGTGCCAGCAGCGGGGGGGACAGTGTCGCTTTCTTT
CASSGGDSVAFF
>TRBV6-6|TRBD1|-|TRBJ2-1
TGTGCCAGCATCGGGACAGTAAGCGACAATGAGCAGTTCTTC
CASIGTVSDNEQFF
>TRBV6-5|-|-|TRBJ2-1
TGTGCCAGCAGTTACTCAGGGTCAGGGGAGGATGAGCAGTTCTTC
CASSYSGSGEDEQFF
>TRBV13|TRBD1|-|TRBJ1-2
TGTGCCAGCAGCGGCAGGACAGGGGGGATCTATGGCTACACCTTC
CASSGRTGGIYGYTF
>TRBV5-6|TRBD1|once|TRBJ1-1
TGTGCCAGCAGCTTCGACAGGGGGCTAAACACTGAAGCTTTCTTT
CASSFDRGLNTEAFF
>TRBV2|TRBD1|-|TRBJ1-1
TGTGCCAGTGAGGGGGCAGATCGGGGGAACACTGAAGCTTTCTTT
CASEGADRGNTEAFF
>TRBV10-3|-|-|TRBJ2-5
TGTGCCATCAGTGATGCAGGGTTGGGGGAGACCCAGTACTTC
CAISDAGLGETQYF
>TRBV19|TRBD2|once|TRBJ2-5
TGTGCCAGTAGTATCCTTCCACTAGCGGGCCAAGAGACCCAGTACTTC
CASSILPLAGQETQYF
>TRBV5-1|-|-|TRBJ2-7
TGCGCCAGCAGCCCCGAGTTAGTCTCCTACGAGCAGTACTTC
CASSPELVSYEQYF
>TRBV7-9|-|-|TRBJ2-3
TGTGCCAGCAGCCCTAGCACAGATACGCAGTATTTT
CASSPSTDTQYF